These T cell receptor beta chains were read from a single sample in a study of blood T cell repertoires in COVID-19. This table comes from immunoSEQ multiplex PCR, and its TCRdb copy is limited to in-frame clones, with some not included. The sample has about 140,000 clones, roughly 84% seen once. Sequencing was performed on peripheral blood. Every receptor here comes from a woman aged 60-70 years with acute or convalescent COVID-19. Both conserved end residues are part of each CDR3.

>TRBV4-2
CASSHATGGEQYF
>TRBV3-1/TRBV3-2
CASSPQGAWGTEAFF
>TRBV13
CASSSRGQNQPQHF
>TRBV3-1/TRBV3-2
CASSQGSGGDEQYF
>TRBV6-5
CASRKPGQGANEQFF
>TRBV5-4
CASSSTTRDRAYEQYF
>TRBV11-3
CASSQEGRGSNYGYTF
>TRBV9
CASSVGGGGTDTQYF
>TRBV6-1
CASSEARGPHETQYF
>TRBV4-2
CASSQEVSGGLTDTQYF
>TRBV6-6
CASSTQGTSNQPQHF
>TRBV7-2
CASSPIATNEKLFF
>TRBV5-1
CASSQTGYNEQFF
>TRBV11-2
CASSSQEATIYF
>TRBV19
CASSRGTDSPGANVLTF
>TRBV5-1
CASSFLGLPIYEQYF
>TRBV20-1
CSGEGPDTQYF
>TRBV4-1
CASSQALSQGDYGYTF
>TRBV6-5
CASSYGASSGNTIYF
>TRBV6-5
CASSYSGSGNEKLFF
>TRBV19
CASSRLAGSSYEQYF
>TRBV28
CASSLTGTNQPQHF
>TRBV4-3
CASSPGLADSTDEQFF
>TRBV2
CASRYSRQGRGNTIYF
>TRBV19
CASSPRDRAYNEQFF
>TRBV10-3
CAISESGTHSGNTIYF
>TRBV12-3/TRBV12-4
CASSFSTAWDF
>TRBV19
CATKDRGSYNEQFF
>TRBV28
CASSSILTGTSGGIVAYNEQFF
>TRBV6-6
CASSYRSSPETQYF
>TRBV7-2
CASSFRWDRGADTQYF
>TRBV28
CASSYRRGGRDGYTF
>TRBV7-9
CASELAGASYEQYF
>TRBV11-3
CASSLDRGRTDTQYF
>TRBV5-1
CASSLEGPQFMNTEAFF
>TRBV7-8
CASSPRTGGSYNSPLHF
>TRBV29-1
CSVDAGTGGNEQFF
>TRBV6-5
CASSYSRGNTGELFF
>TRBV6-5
CASRAGNYEQYF
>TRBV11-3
CASSLGGQGWGNEQFF
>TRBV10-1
CASRGGPSFQETQYF
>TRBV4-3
CASSQDRSVYGYTF
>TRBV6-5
CASRRTSGGFNEQFF
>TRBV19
CASSIDIGQGSYGYTF
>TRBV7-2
CASSKRMSGGVNTGELFF
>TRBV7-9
CASSPQDREAFF
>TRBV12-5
CASGLATGGGQPQHF
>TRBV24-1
CAAGGGSNQPQHF
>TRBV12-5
CASGQTTGDEQYF
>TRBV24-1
CATSDYSANLGGPPGTQYF
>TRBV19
CASRRQGSYEQYF
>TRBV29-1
CSVEDRDRGNEKLFF
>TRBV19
CASSRGGADPSNYGYTF
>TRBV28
CATYMAGQGSYEQYF
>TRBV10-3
CAISRGIDTGELFF
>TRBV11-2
CASSSPGTGAEQYF
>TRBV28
CASSPPFQFNEQFF
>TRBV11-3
CASSPAWSNSYNSPLHF
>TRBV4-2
CASSLTTGGRLSNEQFF